This T cell receptor beta chain was captured in a study of blood T cell repertoires in COVID-19. The wider study: There were acute and convalescent COVID-19 samples, and they came from the United States, Italy and Spain. Sources were T cells, B-cell-depleted T cells, or PBMCs; the material itself was cDNA or gDNA.

The CDR3 length is 18 residues. In germline, CDR1 is MDHEN, CDR2 SYDVKM. V was cut by 5 bases and J by 2 bases, with 21 bases left in between. In the original analysis: By means of reference gene primer amplification, nucleated cell counts were estimated. Assay used: immunoSEQ multiplex PCR; TCRdb lists only in-frame clones, some missing. The DNA gave D and trimming, while V, J and clone size come from that table. The sample has some 150,000 clones, 87% seen once. The specimen sequenced was peripheral blood. V is TRBV28 and J is TRBJ2-2; a possible D gene is TRBD2 (5 bases). The receptor comes from a woman in her sixties who had recovered from COVID-19. The CDR3 region has the DNA TGTGCCAGCAGTGGGTGGCGACTGGAGGCGGTAAACACCGGGGAGCTGTTTTTT. Encoded protein: CASSGWRLEAVNTGELFF.